This note documents a single T cell receptor (beta chain) sequence. This clone was counted once. Its cognate antigen has yet to be identified. No quality values exist for individual bases; no much larger clone is one base distant. This entry belongs to a study of shared clonotypes between healthy human individuals (dated by TCRdb to 2019 to 2021). In terms of the full investigation: Two women and a few men aged 18 to 49 years were included in the cohort. To estimate repertoire size and how much clonotype sharing occurs between individuals, the study deeply sequenced the blood TCR repertoires of several healthy adults. Different laboratories and diverse techniques were used to prepare libraries and sequence TCR repertoires, to increase sequencing depth and limit assay-specific biases. Leukapheresis yielded between about 0.94 and 9.5 billion PBMCs per donor. General study outcomes and caveats: Sampling was limited to blood, and TCR repertoires in tissue likely differ from TCR repertoires in blood. Pairwise subsampling led to the expectation that sequencing depth would affect the degree of clonotype sharing among donors. Because the study included a small number of donors, the genetic and exposure-history diversity represented was limited.

TCR CDR3 regions were amplified from genomic DNA by multiplex PCR using the deep immunoSEQ assay. For each cell subset, the extracted genomic DNA was distributed evenly across all wells of several immunoSEQ 96-well plates, and each plate served as one replicate. For unsorted PBMC, around 330 ng genomic DNA, equal to 25,000 to 35,000 T cell genomes, was loaded into each replicate PCR. Ten immunoSEQ deep assay plates were used to sequence unsorted PBMC genomic DNA. The purified libraries were quantified using a Qubit 3.0 fluorometer, sized with a Bioanalyzer 2100, and then quantified again using the KAPA Library Quantification kit. Every immunoSEQ 96-well plate was sequenced on a dedicated single-read 150-cycle Illumina NextSeq 550 flow cell. The original methods were these. Because the immunoSEQ output included only junctional sequences and no quality scores, the filtering could not be the same as the filtering used for full-length reads. To assign V/J genes and CDR3, sequences were annotated against IMGT germline references using PyIR, a Python wrapper for IgBLAST v1.9. Reads were filtered out if the reads had weak V/J assignments (E-value above 1e-6), no CDR3, stop codons, out-of-frame junctions, or ambiguous translated residues. A V3J clonotype was defined by an identical inferred V gene, J gene, and CDR3 amino acid sequence. To compute the percentage overlap between repertoires, the number of shared unique clonotypes was divided by the size of the smaller repertoire. Three approaches were used to assess repertoire richness: RTK rarefaction, the Chao1 estimator, and Recon v2.1 estimates of unobserved clonotypes. TCRdb's version of the immuneACCESS table is confined to in-frame rearrangements and falls short of the full clone set. An unresolved V gene accounts for under half of the shortfall where checked; the remainder is of unknown origin. V and J calls and clone size follow that table, whereas D and trimming were derived from the DNA. Recorded for this sample are about half a million clones; roughly 80% of them occurred a single time. In total, the top ten clones hold 12% of the sample.

The donors were healthy, HIV-negative adults who had no recently reported acute infections or vaccinations. Every donor was a Caucasian adult residing in Nashville, Tennessee, USA. For unsorted samples, roughly 90 million PBMCs were counted, and genomic DNA was extracted using the QIAamp DNA Blood Mini kit. After blood collection by leukapheresis, PBMCs were isolated using Ficoll-Histopaque density gradient centrifugation and then cryopreserved in the vapor phase of liquid nitrogen. The cysteine opens and the phenylalanine closes a CDR3 of 14 amino acids. Just the 42-base CDR3 DNA is kept, in frame starting at base 1. Between the V and J ends, shortened by 5 bases and 0 bases respectively, the junction contains 7 bases. The germline V gene specifies ENHRY as CDR1 and SYGVKD as CDR2.

This clonotype originated in a woman between 35 and 50 years old in good health. Some clones in this sample may be carry-over from other donors' samples. The sequencing sample was made of PBMCs. This receptor chain uses TRBV10-3 and TRBJ2-2; the D gene identity is not certain. The DNA sequence is TGTGCCATCAGTAAGATAACGAACACCGGGGAGCTGTTTTTT. Its translation reads: CAISKITNTGELFF.